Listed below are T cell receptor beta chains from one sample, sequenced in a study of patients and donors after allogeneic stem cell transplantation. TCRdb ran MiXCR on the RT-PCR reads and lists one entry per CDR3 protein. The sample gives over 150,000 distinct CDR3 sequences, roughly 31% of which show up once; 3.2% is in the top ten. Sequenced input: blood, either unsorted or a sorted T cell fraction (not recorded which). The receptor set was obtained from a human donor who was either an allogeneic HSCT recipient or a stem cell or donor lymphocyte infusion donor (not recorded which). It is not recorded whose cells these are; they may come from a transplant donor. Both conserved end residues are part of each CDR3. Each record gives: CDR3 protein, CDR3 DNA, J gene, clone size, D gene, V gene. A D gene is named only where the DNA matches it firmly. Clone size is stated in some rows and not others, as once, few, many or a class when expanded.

CDR3aa: CASSYDRVNQPQHF
CDR3nt: TGTGCCAGCAGTTACGACAGGGTGAATCAGCCCCAGCATTTT
j_gene: TRBJ1-5
abundance: few
d_gene: TRBD1
v_gene: TRBV6-5

CDR3aa: CASSVGVRVTYEQYF
CDR3nt: TGTGCCAGCAGCGTAGGAGTCAGGGTAACCTACGAGCAGTACTTC
j_gene: TRBJ2-7
abundance: .
d_gene: .
v_gene: TRBV9

CDR3aa: CASSLPLGEETQYF
CDR3nt: TGTGCCAGCAGCTTACCGCTCGGGGAAGAGACCCAGTACTTC
j_gene: TRBJ2-5
abundance: .
d_gene: .
v_gene: TRBV7-2

CDR3aa: CASRPGPNTEAFF
CDR3nt: TGTGCCAGCAGACCCGGGCCGAACACTGAAGCTTTCTTT
j_gene: TRBJ1-1
abundance: few
d_gene: .
v_gene: TRBV6-2/TRBV6-3

CDR3aa: CASSLLAGVGNEQFF
CDR3nt: TGTGCCAGCAGTCTTTTAGCGGGAGTGGGCAATGAGCAGTTCTTC
j_gene: TRBJ2-1
abundance: .
d_gene: TRBD2
v_gene: TRBV27

CDR3aa: CASSWSGLNEQYF
CDR3nt: TGTGCCAGCAGTTGGTCAGGGCTGAACGAGCAGTACTTC
j_gene: TRBJ2-7
abundance: .
d_gene: .
v_gene: TRBV27

CDR3aa: CASSWQGINTQYF
CDR3nt: TGTGCCAGCAGTTGGCAGGGCATAAATACGCAGTATTTT
j_gene: TRBJ2-3
abundance: .
d_gene: .
v_gene: TRBV14

CDR3aa: CASRSYGELFF
CDR3nt: TGTGCCAGCAGATCGTATGGGGAGCTGTTTTTT
j_gene: TRBJ2-2
abundance: few
d_gene: .
v_gene: TRBV3-1

CDR3aa: CASGLTGISYEQYF
CDR3nt: TGTGCCAGCGGATTGACAGGGATCTCGTACGAGCAGTACTTC
j_gene: TRBJ2-7
abundance: .
d_gene: TRBD1
v_gene: TRBV6-2/TRBV6-3

CDR3aa: CASSRGTSQETQYF
CDR3nt: TGTGCCAGCAGCCGCGGGACTAGCCAAGAGACCCAGTACTTC
j_gene: TRBJ2-5
abundance: .
d_gene: TRBD2
v_gene: TRBV12-3/TRBV12-4

CDR3aa: CASSPKGLRNTGELFF
CDR3nt: TGTGCCAGCAGCCCTAAGGGACTAAGAAACACCGGGGAGCTGTTTTTT
j_gene: TRBJ2-2
abundance: .
d_gene: TRBD2
v_gene: TRBV7-3

CDR3aa: CAIRGQGHSYEQYF
CDR3nt: TGTGCCATCAGGGGACAGGGTCACTCCTACGAGCAGTACTTC
j_gene: TRBJ2-7
abundance: .
d_gene: TRBD1
v_gene: TRBV10-3

CDR3aa: CSARDPYTGELFF
CDR3nt: TGCAGTGCTAGAGATCCCTACACCGGGGAGCTGTTTTTT
j_gene: TRBJ2-2
abundance: .
d_gene: .
v_gene: TRBV20-1

CDR3aa: CSVERLAGEEQYF
CDR3nt: TGCAGCGTTGAACGACTAGCGGGAGAAGAGCAGTACTTC
j_gene: TRBJ2-7
abundance: .
d_gene: TRBD2
v_gene: TRBV29-1

CDR3aa: CASSRQAGSKNIQYF
CDR3nt: TGTGCCAGCTCGAGACAGGCGGGGAGCAAAAACATTCAGTACTTC
j_gene: TRBJ2-4
abundance: .
d_gene: .
v_gene: TRBV7-2

CDR3aa: CASSLNLPTTDTQYF
CDR3nt: TGTGCCAGCAGCCTAAACTTGCCCACTACAGATACGCAGTATTTT
j_gene: TRBJ2-3
abundance: .
d_gene: .
v_gene: TRBV14

CDR3aa: CASSPGVYGYTF
CDR3nt: TGTGCCAGCTCACCCGGGGTCTATGGCTACACCTTC
j_gene: TRBJ1-2
abundance: .
d_gene: .
v_gene: TRBV18

CDR3aa: CASTQTGYGYTF
CDR3nt: TGTGCCAGCACCCAGACAGGCTATGGCTACACCTTC
j_gene: TRBJ1-2
abundance: .
d_gene: .
v_gene: TRBV28

CDR3aa: CASSLQGGTYEQYF
CDR3nt: TGTGCCAGCTCACTCCAGGGAGGAACCTACGAGCAGTACTTC
j_gene: TRBJ2-7
abundance: few
d_gene: .
v_gene: TRBV18

CDR3aa: CASRKGVVGEQFF
CDR3nt: TGTGCCAGCAGAAAGGGCGTAGTGGGTGAGCAGTTCTTC
j_gene: TRBJ2-1
abundance: once
d_gene: .
v_gene: TRBV6-5

CDR3aa: CASSLSNTEAFF
CDR3nt: TGTGCCAGCAGCTTATCGAACACTGAAGCTTTCTTT
j_gene: TRBJ1-1
abundance: many
d_gene: .
v_gene: TRBV6-2/TRBV6-3

CDR3aa: CSARGQGGYEQYF
CDR3nt: TGCAGTGCTAGGGGACAGGGAGGCTACGAGCAGTACTTC
j_gene: TRBJ2-7
abundance: .
d_gene: TRBD1
v_gene: TRBV20-1

CDR3aa: CASSYGTQNEQFF
CDR3nt: TGTGCCAGCAGTTACGGGACTCAGAATGAGCAGTTCTTC
j_gene: TRBJ2-1
abundance: few
d_gene: .
v_gene: TRBV6-5

CDR3aa: CASSLTATPNYGYTF
CDR3nt: TGCGCCAGCAGCTTAACAGCAACTCCTAACTATGGCTACACCTTC
j_gene: TRBJ1-2
abundance: many
d_gene: .
v_gene: TRBV5-1

CDR3aa: CASSLGVTGSDQPQHF
CDR3nt: TGTGCCAGCAGCCTAGGGGTGACAGGGTCGGATCAGCCCCAGCATTTT
j_gene: TRBJ1-5
abundance: many
d_gene: TRBD1
v_gene: TRBV6-6

CDR3aa: CAISGGTSNQPQHF
CDR3nt: TGTGCCATCAGTGGCGGGACAAGCAATCAGCCCCAGCATTTT
j_gene: TRBJ1-5
abundance: few
d_gene: .
v_gene: TRBV10-3

CDR3aa: CASSQDGQGAFMEQFF
CDR3nt: TGTGCCAGCAGCCAAGATGGGCAGGGGGCCTTCATGGAGCAGTTCTTC
j_gene: TRBJ2-1
abundance: .
d_gene: TRBD1
v_gene: TRBV3-1

CDR3aa: CASSSLAGGPDTQYF
CDR3nt: TGTGCCAGCAGTTCCCTAGCGGGAGGCCCAGATACGCAGTATTTT
j_gene: TRBJ2-3
abundance: few
d_gene: TRBD2
v_gene: TRBV28

CDR3aa: CASSQEGSGSYNEQFF
CDR3nt: TGTGCCAGCAGCCAAGAAGGAAGCGGGAGTTACAATGAGCAGTTCTTC
j_gene: TRBJ2-1
abundance: .
d_gene: TRBD2
v_gene: TRBV3-1

CDR3aa: CSAGTGTNYGYTF
CDR3nt: TGCAGCGCTGGGACAGGGACTAACTATGGCTACACCTTC
j_gene: TRBJ1-2
abundance: few
d_gene: TRBD1
v_gene: TRBV29-1

CDR3aa: CSVIVMPPREQYF
CDR3nt: TGCAGCGTTATAGTCATGCCGCCTCGCGAGCAGTACTTC
j_gene: TRBJ2-7
abundance: .
d_gene: .
v_gene: TRBV29-1

CDR3aa: CASSNQNLDRGYDEAFF
CDR3nt: TGTGCCAGCAGCAACCAAAACCTTGACAGGGGGTACGATGAAGCTTTCTTT
j_gene: TRBJ1-1
abundance: .
d_gene: .
v_gene: TRBV21-1

CDR3aa: CSAEQSFNEKLFF
CDR3nt: TGCAGTGCTGAACAGAGTTTTAATGAAAAACTGTTTTTT
j_gene: TRBJ1-4
abundance: many
d_gene: .
v_gene: TRBV20-1

CDR3aa: CASGQLNQPQHF
CDR3nt: TGTGCCAGCGGACAGCTGAATCAGCCCCAGCATTTT
j_gene: TRBJ1-5
abundance: .
d_gene: .
v_gene: TRBV27

CDR3aa: CASRGQGVQPQHF
CDR3nt: TGTGCCAGCCGCGGACAGGGCGTTCAGCCCCAGCATTTT
j_gene: TRBJ1-5
abundance: .
d_gene: TRBD1
v_gene: TRBV2

CDR3aa: CASSSDGSSGNTIYF
CDR3nt: TGTGCCAGCAGCTCGGACGGATCCTCTGGAAACACCATATATTTT
j_gene: TRBJ1-3
abundance: .
d_gene: .
v_gene: TRBV7-2

CDR3aa: CSAQQGVVNEAFF
CDR3nt: TGCAGCGCTCAACAGGGGGTGGTAAATGAAGCTTTCTTT
j_gene: TRBJ1-1
abundance: few
d_gene: TRBD1
v_gene: TRBV29-1

CDR3aa: CASSYETANNQPQHF
CDR3nt: TGTGCCAGCAGTTACGAGACAGCTAACAATCAGCCCCAGCATTTT
j_gene: TRBJ1-5
abundance: many
d_gene: .
v_gene: TRBV6-2/TRBV6-3